Here is one T cell receptor beta chain with its context. Its cognate antigen is unknown. The record originates from a study of cytotoxic CD8 clonotypes in ibrutinib-treated CLL. Study context: The patients, about a dozen relapsed/refractory and 15 treatment-naive, included about 18 who were IGHV unmutated.

V shed 7 bases and J 2 bases; nucleotides not matched to a gene: 13. Germline V gene lookup returns CDR1 MRHNA and CDR2 SNTAGT. This CDR3 has 16 amino acids. Deep sequencing aimed at 1 in 200,000 to 1 in 1 million T cells' resolution. Using immunoSEQ multiplex PCR, the repertoire was profiled, and TCRdb retains in-frame clones only, with some absent. Counted here are 35,000 to 55,000 clones, around 68% occurring once; the ten biggest clones make up about 13%. General study results and limits: Public clonotypes proved infrequent, and on treatment they shrank or remained steady. Clonality was elevated at ibrutinib response and had returned toward baseline at progression.

This material consisted of PBMCs, taken after 12 months of ibrutinib treatment. The gene calls are TRBV6-4 and TRBJ1-1, with 7 nucleotides matching TRBD1. The receptor's source is a human donor with chronic lymphocytic leukemia. The CDR3 DNA reads as TGTGCCAGCATGAGCAGGGGGTTATTCCATAACACTGAAGCTTTCTTT. This sequence encodes CASMSRGLFHNTEAFF.